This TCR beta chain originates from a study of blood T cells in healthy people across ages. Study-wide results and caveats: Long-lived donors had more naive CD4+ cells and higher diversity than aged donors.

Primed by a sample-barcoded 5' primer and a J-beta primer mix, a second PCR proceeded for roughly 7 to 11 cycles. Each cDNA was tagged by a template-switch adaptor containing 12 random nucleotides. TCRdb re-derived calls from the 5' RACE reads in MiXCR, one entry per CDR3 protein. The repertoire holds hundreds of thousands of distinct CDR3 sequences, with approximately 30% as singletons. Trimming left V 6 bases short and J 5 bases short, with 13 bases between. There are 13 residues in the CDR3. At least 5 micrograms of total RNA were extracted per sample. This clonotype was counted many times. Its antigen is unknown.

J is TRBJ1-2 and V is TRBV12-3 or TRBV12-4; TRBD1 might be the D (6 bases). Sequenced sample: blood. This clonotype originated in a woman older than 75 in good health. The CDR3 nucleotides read TGTGCCAGCAGGGACAGTTTACGGTATGGCTACACCTTC. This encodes CASRDSLRYGYTF.